Below, 9 T cell receptor beta chains from the same sample are listed, as sequenced in a study of cytotoxic CD8 clonotypes in ibrutinib-treated CLL. Clones were read by immunoSEQ multiplex PCR, and TCRdb kept only the in-frame ones, dropping some. The sample includes roughly 250,000 clones, 60% to 75% of them seen just once. This sample comprised PBMCs, obtained after 24 months of ibrutinib treatment. These receptors came from a human donor with chronic lymphocytic leukemia.

V and J are TRBV6-5 and TRBJ2-1; D is possibly TRBD1 (6 bases). V lost 6 bases and J 9 bases, leaving 12 bases between the germline ends. Germline V lookup: CDR1 MNHEY, CDR2 SVGAGI. The CDR3 totals 12 residues. CDR3 in DNA: TGTGCCAGCAGCCCAGGGGTCGGTGAGCAGTTCTTC. This sequence encodes CASSPGVGEQFF.

This clone has just a few counts. Other nucleotide sequences in the sample specify the same CDR3. V and J are TRBV14 and TRBJ2-7; D gene unclear. The germline CDR1 and CDR2 sequences are SGHDN and FVKESK. The CDR3 runs to 11 residues. The germline V and J ends were trimmed by 8 bases and 4 bases, with 9 bases remaining between them. The DNA for the CDR3 is TGTGCCAGCTCGCAAAATTACGAGCAGTACTTC. Translating it yields CASSQNYEQYF.

The V and J genes are TRBV25-1 and TRBJ1-4; 9 bases match TRBD1. The germline V gene has CDR1 MGHDK and CDR2 SYGVNS. The CDR3 totals 16 residues. The V and J ends lost 3 bases and 8 bases, in that order; junction bases with no gene match: 10. CDR3 sequence reads: CASSDPNRGRSEKLFF. The CDR3 DNA is TGTGCCAGCAGTGATCCTAACAGGGGGCGTAGCGAAAAACTGTTTTTT. Filled out from reference TRBV25-1 and TRBJ1-4, the complete variable domain reads EADIYQTPRYLVIGTGKKITLECSQTMGHDKMYWYQQDPGMELHLIHYSYGVNSTEKGDLSSESTVSRIRTEHFPLTLESARPSHTSQYLCASSDPNRGRSEKLFFGSGTQLSVL.

The count of this clone is one. V usage is TRBV7-8 and J usage is TRBJ2-5, with 7 bases aligning to TRBD1. V lost 4 bases, J lost 3 bases, and 5 bases stayed unmatched. CDR3 length: 14 amino acids. CDR1 SGHVS and CDR2 FQNEAQ come from the germline V gene. The CDR3 nucleotides are TGTGCCAGCAGCTCCGGACAGGTTAAAGAGACCCAGTACTTC. Its translation is CASSSGQVKETQYF.

The genes are TRBV6-4 and TRBJ2-7; perhaps TRBD2 as D (6 bases). CDR1 and CDR2 (germline): MRHNA, SNTAGT. This CDR3 is built from 15 residues. V dropped 6 bases and J dropped 1 base, with 16 bases sitting between them. The CDR3 region is CASSQQEGSSYEQYF. The CDR3 DNA follows: TGTGCCAGCAGCCAACAGGAGGGGTCTTCCTACGAGCAGTACTTC.

The chain recombines TRBV19 with TRBJ2-5, with 10 bases matching TRBD2. V was clipped by 6 bases and J by 1 base; unmatched bases: 2. CDR1 is LNHDA, CDR2 SQIVND, per germline (reference sequence). The CDR3 is made up of 14 amino acids. CDR3 bases: TGTGCCAGTAGCTGGACTAGCGGCCAAGAGACCCAGTACTTC. Amino acid sequence: CASSWTSGQETQYF.

This rearrangement joins TRBV6-5 to TRBJ1-5; no clear D. CDR1 MNHEY and CDR2 SVGAGI come from the germline V gene. The V gene lost 6 bases and the J gene lost 4 bases, with 13 bases spanning the gap. The CDR3 covers 14 residues. The CDR3 sequence: CASSLGEGNQPQHF. As DNA, the CDR3 is TGTGCCAGCAGCCTAGGAGAAGGTAATCAGCCCCAGCATTTT.

This clone was observed a few times. The rearrangement links TRBV7-8 to TRBJ1-5; possible D gene TRBD1, 5 bases. V lost 5 bases and J lost 5, with 16 bases in between. This CDR3 spans 15 amino acids. CDR1 and CDR2 from the germline V gene are SGHVS and FQNEAQ. CDR3 region: CASSLRDPSDQPQHF. In DNA form, the CDR3 reads TGTGCCAGCAGCCTACGGGACCCCTCCGATCAGCCCCAGCATTTT.

This clone appeared a few times. The J gene is TRBJ1-4, the V gene TRBV5-4; D may be TRBD1 (5 bases). The CDR3 has 14 residues. V was clipped by 0 bases and J by 5 bases, with 8 bases between them. The V gene's germline CDR1 is SGHNT and CDR2 YYREEE (reference sequence). The CDR3 DNA is TGTGCCAGCAGCTTGGAGGGGACGAATGAAAAACTGTTTTTT. Protein sequence: CASSLEGTNEKLFF.